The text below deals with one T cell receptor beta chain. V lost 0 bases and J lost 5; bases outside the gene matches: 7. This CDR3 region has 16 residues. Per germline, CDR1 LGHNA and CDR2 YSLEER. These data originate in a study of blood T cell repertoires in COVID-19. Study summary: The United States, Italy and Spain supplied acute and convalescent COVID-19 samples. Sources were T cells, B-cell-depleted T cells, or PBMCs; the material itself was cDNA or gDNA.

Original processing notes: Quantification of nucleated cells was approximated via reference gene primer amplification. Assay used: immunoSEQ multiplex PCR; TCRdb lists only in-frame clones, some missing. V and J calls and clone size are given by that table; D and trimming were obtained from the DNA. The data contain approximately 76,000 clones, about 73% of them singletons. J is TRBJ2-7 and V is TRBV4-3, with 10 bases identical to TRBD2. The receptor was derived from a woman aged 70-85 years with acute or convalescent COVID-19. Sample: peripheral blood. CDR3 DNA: TGCGCCAGCAGCCAAGAAGCGGGAGGGCCTTCTAACGAGCAGTACTTC. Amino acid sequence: CASSQEAGGPSNEQYF.